Detailed here is one T cell receptor beta chain. Under the authors' procedure: Estimation of nucleated cell counts was performed using reference gene primer amplification. Sequencing used immunoSEQ multiplex PCR; TCRdb keeps in-frame clones, though not all of them. V and J calls and clone size are as listed in that table; D and trimming were resolved from the DNA. The table has roughly 30,000 clones, over 90% seen once. The CDR3 extends over 17 amino acids. Germline assignment: CDR1 SGHRS and CDR2 YFSETQ. V was cut by 0 bases and J by 5 bases, with 20 bases left in between. The entry originates in a study of blood T cell repertoires in COVID-19.

The TCR comes from a human donor in a cohort sampled during active COVID-19. Sequences were obtained from peripheral blood. This rearrangement joins TRBV5-1 to TRBJ1-2, with D uncertain. CDR3: CASSLVAGYDSAYGYTF. The CDR3 nucleotides read TGCGCCAGCAGCTTGGTTGCGGGGTATGATTCTGCTTATGGCTACACCTTC.